Sequencing of this TCR beta chain was carried out in a study of T-cell memory formation after mild COVID-19. For the study at large: Among the donors, TCR clusters were largely specific to each donor.

Only a few counts were recorded for this clonotype. TCRdb reanalysed the 5' RACE reads using MiXCR and keeps one entry per CDR3 protein. The sample carries hundreds of thousands of distinct CDR3 sequences, roughly 13% recorded once. The TCR originated in a man in his late teens or twenties who had mild COVID-19 (a few samples of this study predate the infection). Cell type and time point are not known. Material for sequencing was PBMCs or a T cell subset sorted from them (not recorded which).

The CDR3 spells CASSFRETGNNEQFF. CDR3 sequence (DNA): TGTGCCAGCAGTTTTAGGGAGACAGGGAACAATGAGCAGTTCTTC. The rearrangement links TRBV12-3 or TRBV12-4 to TRBJ2-1; 7 bases match TRBD1. This CDR3 contains 15 residues. Unmatched junction bases numbered 7, after V lost 3 bases and J lost 5 bases.